This is a list of T cell receptor beta chains from one sample in a study of T cells after yellow fever vaccination. TCRdb re-analysed the 5' RACE reads in MiXCR, keeping a single row per CDR3 protein. The sample holds 300,000 to 350,000 distinct CDR3 sequences; around a tenth are singletons and the top ten take 3% to 3.5%. This material consisted of CD4+ T cells sorted from PBMCs, taken 45 days after the yellow fever booster vaccination. The receptors here all came from a young man who received the YFV17D yellow fever vaccine. Each CDR3 is given with its conserved first and last residue. The order of the fields is CDR3 protein, V gene, J gene.

CDR3 protein: CASRLERGEVEQFF
V gene: TRBV2
J gene: TRBJ2-1

CDR3 protein: CASGLVIDEQFF
V gene: TRBV12-5
J gene: TRBJ2-1

CDR3 protein: CSARDPRTSGGETQYF
V gene: TRBV20-1
J gene: TRBJ2-5

CDR3 protein: CASQDSTDTQYF
V gene: TRBV6-2/TRBV6-3
J gene: TRBJ2-3

CDR3 protein: CASSPWGGDTQYF
V gene: TRBV7-9
J gene: TRBJ2-3

CDR3 protein: CASSLSRADTQYF
V gene: TRBV7-2
J gene: TRBJ2-3

CDR3 protein: CASSQGSLRASGEAFF
V gene: TRBV3-1
J gene: TRBJ1-1

CDR3 protein: CASSTGTSGGGDTQYF
V gene: TRBV4-3
J gene: TRBJ2-3

CDR3 protein: CASSLNPGQPQHF
V gene: TRBV5-1
J gene: TRBJ1-5

CDR3 protein: CASSQDRGAGSSPLHF
V gene: TRBV3-1
J gene: TRBJ1-6

CDR3 protein: CASSKMGDSPLHF
V gene: TRBV6-1
J gene: TRBJ1-6

CDR3 protein: CASSQAPRATGNSPLHF
V gene: TRBV4-3
J gene: TRBJ1-6

CDR3 protein: CSASGGVTDTQYF
V gene: TRBV20-1
J gene: TRBJ2-3

CDR3 protein: CASSQDPGQTNQPQHF
V gene: TRBV4-3
J gene: TRBJ1-5

CDR3 protein: CASSSDRPGELFF
V gene: TRBV5-1
J gene: TRBJ2-2

CDR3 protein: CASSLTKLDTQYF
V gene: TRBV7-3
J gene: TRBJ2-3

CDR3 protein: CASSGGLGETQYF
V gene: TRBV2
J gene: TRBJ2-5

CDR3 protein: CASSQAGQGASPLHF
V gene: TRBV3-1
J gene: TRBJ1-6

CDR3 protein: CASTPSVGQPQHF
V gene: TRBV12-3/TRBV12-4
J gene: TRBJ1-5

CDR3 protein: CASSYLAGWTDTQYF
V gene: TRBV7-2
J gene: TRBJ2-3

CDR3 protein: CASSLTGKQPQHF
V gene: TRBV27
J gene: TRBJ1-5

CDR3 protein: CASSFRGYETQYF
V gene: TRBV27
J gene: TRBJ2-5

CDR3 protein: CASSQGAGTGKGWKTQYF
V gene: TRBV4-1
J gene: TRBJ2-5

CDR3 protein: CASSPSGTGELFF
V gene: TRBV18
J gene: TRBJ2-2

CDR3 protein: CASSQASGDVVNIQYF
V gene: TRBV4-2
J gene: TRBJ2-4

CDR3 protein: CASSADRGYSPLHF
V gene: TRBV7-9
J gene: TRBJ1-6

CDR3 protein: CSVEGLISTDTQYF
V gene: TRBV29-1
J gene: TRBJ2-3

CDR3 protein: CASSHFGGRYEQYF
V gene: TRBV4-1
J gene: TRBJ2-7

CDR3 protein: CASSRQRVRETQYF
V gene: TRBV6-2/TRBV6-3
J gene: TRBJ2-5

CDR3 protein: CATKLAAPYEQYF
V gene: TRBV6-2/TRBV6-3
J gene: TRBJ2-7

CDR3 protein: CASSLPGQSTTGANVLTF
V gene: TRBV7-8
J gene: TRBJ2-6